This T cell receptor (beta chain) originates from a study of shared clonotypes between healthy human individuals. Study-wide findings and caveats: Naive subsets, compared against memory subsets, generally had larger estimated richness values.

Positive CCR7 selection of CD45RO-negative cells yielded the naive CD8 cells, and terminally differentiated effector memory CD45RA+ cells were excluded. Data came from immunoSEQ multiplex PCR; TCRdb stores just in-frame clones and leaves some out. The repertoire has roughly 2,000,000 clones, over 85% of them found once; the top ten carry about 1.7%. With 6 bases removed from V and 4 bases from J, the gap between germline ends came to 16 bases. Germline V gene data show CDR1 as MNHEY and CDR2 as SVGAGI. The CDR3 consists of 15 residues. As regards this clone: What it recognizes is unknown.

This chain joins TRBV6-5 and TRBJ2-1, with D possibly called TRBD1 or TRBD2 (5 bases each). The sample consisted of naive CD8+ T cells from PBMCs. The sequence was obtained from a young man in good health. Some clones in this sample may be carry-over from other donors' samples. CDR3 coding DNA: TGTGCCAGCAGACTTCGGGACGCGGTTTACAATGAGCAGTTCTTC. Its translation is CASRLRDAVYNEQFF.